The 22 T cell receptor beta chains listed next were all sequenced from one sample in a study of cytomegalovirus exposure and HLA in healthy donors. The PCR was carried out with 60 Vbeta primers and 13 Jbeta primers. Sequencing used immunoSEQ multiplex PCR; TCRdb keeps in-frame clones, though not all of them. Of approximately 110,000 clones listed, less than 85% are singletons. Sequenced: PBMCs. These TCRs come from a man aged 40-55 years in good health and CMV-seropositive.

CDR3 nucleotides: TGTGCCAGTAGCCTGGCGGGACAGGGTGCCTACGAGCAGTACTTC. Translated: CASSLAGQGAYEQYF. The chain links TRBV19 to TRBJ2-7, with TRBD1 identical over 9 bases. Germline values: CDR1 LNHDA, CDR2 SQIVND (reference sequence). The J segment lost 2 bases and the V segment lost 6 bases, leaving 8 bases of the junction unmatched. This CDR3 region has 15 residues.

This clone was seen a few times. The chain employs TRBV4-1 and TRBJ1-5; D is perhaps TRBD1 (5 bases). This CDR3 region has 15 residues. The germline V gene has CDR1 MGHRA and CDR2 YSYEKL. V was trimmed by 6 bases and J by 7 bases, leaving 19 bases between them. CDR3 residues: CASSPGQDTRQPQHF. The CDR3 region has the DNA TGCGCCAGCAGTCCTGGGCAGGACACGAGGCAGCCCCAGCATTTT.

J is TRBJ2-7 and V is TRBV30, with D hard to call. Germline V gene lookup returns CDR1 GTSNPN and CDR2 SVGIG (reference sequence). V was pared by 0 bases and J by 4 bases, with 7 bases between. This CDR3 comprises 12 residues. CDR3 bases: TGTGCCTGGAGTGTTGGCAAGTACGAGCAGTACTTC. This translates into CAWSVGKYEQYF.

This chain uses TRBV11-2 with TRBJ2-1; no clear D. The CDR3 runs to 13 residues. Deletions cut 1 base from V and 7 bases from J, with 8 bases between. Germline lookup yields CDR1 SGHAT and CDR2 FQNNGV. CDR3 in amino acids: CASSLARLNEQFF. The CDR3 nucleotides read TGTGCCAGCAGCTTAGCCCGGTTGAATGAGCAGTTCTTC.

The CDR3 loop is CAWSQERTGNYGYTF. The CDR3 DNA reads as TGTGCCTGGAGTCAAGAACGGACAGGGAACTATGGCTACACCTTC. V usage is TRBV30 and J usage is TRBJ1-2; 8 nucleotides match TRBD1. Trimming at V came to 2 bases and at J to 2 bases, leaving 7 bases not matched to a gene. This CDR3 region has 15 residues. Germline lookup yields CDR1 GTSNPN and CDR2 SVGIG (reference sequence).

The chain uses TRBV20-1 and TRBJ2-1, with no clear D. The CDR3 runs to 10 residues. The V end lost 6 bases, the J end lost 5 bases, and 5 bases lay between the germline ends. CDR1 is DFQATT, CDR2 SNEGSKA, per germline (reference sequence). CDR3 loop: CSAANNEQFF. For the CDR3, the DNA is TGCAGTGCGGCAAACAATGAGCAGTTCTTC.

This clone has a handful of counts. A junction end diverges from the germline sequence, so it may reflect a read error. The chain recombines TRBV6-5 with TRBJ2-6; D is possibly TRBD2 (6 bases). CDR1 and CDR2 from the germline V gene are MNHEY and SVGAGI. The CDR3 spans 15 residues. The CDR3 nucleotides read TGTGCCAGCACCAAGACTAGTTCTGGGGCCAACGGCCTGACTTTC. Translation: CASTKTSSGANGLTF.

This clone came up a few times. This chain links TRBV19 with TRBJ2-1; 8 bases map to TRBD2. In germline, CDR1 is LNHDA, CDR2 SQIVND (reference sequence). This CDR3 region has 15 residues. V lost 4 bases and J lost 5; bases outside the gene matches: 7. The CDR3 bases are TGTGCCAGTAGTAAGGGGCTAGCGGGCGACAATGAGCAGTTCTTC. Encoded protein: CASSKGLAGDNEQFF.

The chain links TRBV19 to TRBJ2-3; D gene ambiguous. Germline lookup yields CDR1 LNHDA and CDR2 SQIVND (reference sequence). This CDR3 comprises 16 residues. V shed 3 bases and J shed 5 bases, with 18 bases lying between them. CDR3: CASSIRATSYLDTQYF. As DNA, the CDR3 is TGTGCCAGTAGTATCCGAGCGACGAGCTACCTAGATACGCAGTATTTT.

This chain joins TRBV5-4 and TRBJ2-7; D not resolved. The CDR3 runs 16 residues. Trimming took off 0 bases at V and 0 bases at J, with 13 bases between the two ends. Germline CDR1 SGHNT, CDR2 YYREEE (reference sequence). CDR3 in DNA: TGTGCCAGCAGCTTGGCCATGAGTACCCTCTCCTACGAGCAGTACTTC. Protein sequence: CASSLAMSTLSYEQYF.

This chain links TRBV28 with TRBJ1-2, with a possible D match to TRBD1 (5 bases). CDR1 MDHEN and CDR2 SYDVKM come from the germline V gene. This CDR3 is built from 16 residues. V lost 3 bases, J lost 5 bases, and 19 bases lay in between. CDR3 DNA sequence: TGTGCCAGCAGTTTTGCGGGAGGCAGTGAGGGGTATGGCTACACCTTC. Translating it yields CASSFAGGSEGYGYTF.

CDR3 coding DNA: TGTGCCAGCAGTTACGGGACTAGCGGAGAGACCCAGTACTTC. Its translation is CASSYGTSGETQYF. The chain recombines TRBV6-6 with TRBJ2-5; 11 bases match TRBD2. V shed 2 bases and J 4 bases; nucleotides not matched to a gene: 0. CDR3 length: 14 amino acids. Germline V gene sequence: CDR1 MNHNY, CDR2 SVGAGI (reference sequence).

This clone was seen a handful of times. Here the CDR3 reads CASSQDEQGNTEAFF. The CDR3 nucleotides are TGCGCCAGCAGCCAAGATGAACAGGGAAACACTGAAGCTTTCTTT. The chain uses TRBV4-3 and TRBJ1-1; a possible D gene is TRBD1 (6 bases). CDR3 length: 15 residues. Germline CDR1 reads LGHNA; CDR2 reads YSLEER. The V gene lost 0 bases and the J gene lost 2 bases, with 10 bases spanning the gap.

The V and J genes are TRBV5-1 and TRBJ1-2; no definite D call. This CDR3 has 16 amino acids. From germline, CDR1 is SGHRS and CDR2 YFSETQ. V was clipped by 0 bases and J by 4 bases, with 16 bases between them. CDR3 bases: TGCGCCAGCAGCTTGGGGTTCTCTGTGGGGAGCTATGGCTACACCTTC. Translating it yields CASSLGFSVGSYGYTF.

Worth noting for this clone: Other DNA sequences in this specimen translate into the identical CDR3. V and J are TRBV19 and TRBJ2-5; TRBD2 matches at 8 bases. The V gene end was trimmed by 3 bases and the J gene end by 5 bases; junction bases not matched to a gene: 8. Germline CDR1 LNHDA, CDR2 SQIVND (reference sequence). CDR3 length equals 15 residues. CDR3 DNA sequence: TGTGCCAGTAGTATTTCGGGGGGGGGAGCGGAGACCCAGTACTTC. Its protein product is CASSISGGGAETQYF.

The gene calls are TRBV7-2 and TRBJ2-7, with TRBD2 matching over 9 bases. The J segment lost 11 bases and the V segment lost 4 bases, leaving 21 bases of the junction unmatched. The CDR3 contains 17 residues. Germline CDR1 reads SGHTA; CDR2 reads FQGNSA. This chain's CDR3 is CASSSLEAGGRWGVEYF. DNA for the CDR3: TGTGCCAGCAGCTCTCTAGAGGCGGGAGGGAGGTGGGGTGTAGAGTACTTC.

The CDR3 is CASSRLGGSGYEQYF. CDR3 DNA: TGTGCCAGCAGCCGTCTGGGGGGATCGGGGTACGAGCAGTACTTC. The rearrangement uses TRBV5-4 and TRBJ2-7, with D perhaps matching TRBD2 (6 bases). The CDR3 has 15 amino acids. CDR1 SGHNT and CDR2 YYREEE come from the germline V gene (reference sequence). Trimming removed 4 bases at V and 4 bases at J, with 18 bases between.

This clone was observed a handful of times. This chain joins TRBV2 and TRBJ1-4; no reliable D call. Germline V CDR1 and CDR2: SNHLY, FYNNEI. CDR3 length: 14 residues. V shed 5 bases and J shed 5 bases, with 12 bases lying between them. The CDR3: CASSRSQTNEKLFF. The CDR3 coding sequence is TGTGCCAGCAGTCGGTCTCAAACCAATGAAAAACTGTTTTTT.

This sequence joins TRBV6-5 and TRBJ1-5, with 9 bases identical to TRBD1. Losses at the gene ends were 6 bases for V and 4 bases for J; bases not matched to a gene: 4. This CDR3 is built from 14 residues. CDR1 is MNHEY, CDR2 SVGAGI, per germline. CDR3 loop: CASSVDRGNQPQHF. CDR3 bases: TGTGCCAGCAGCGTGGACAGGGGAAATCAGCCCCAGCATTTT.

The chain is built from TRBV28 and TRBJ2-3; 8 bases agree with TRBD2. Germline V gives CDR1 MDHEN, CDR2 SYDVKM. J gave up 6 bases and V 6 bases, and 8 bases lay outside the gene matches. This CDR3 is built from 14 residues. In DNA form, the CDR3 reads TGTGCCAGCAGGGAAGGGACTAGAAAGGATACGCAGTATTTT. It codes for CASREGTRKDTQYF.

V and J are TRBV12-5 and TRBJ2-3, with 10 bases aligning to TRBD2. Per the germline V gene, CDR1 is LGHNT and CDR2 is FRNRAP. CDR3 length: 15 amino acids. V lost 6 bases, J lost 4 bases, and 7 bases stayed unmatched. The CDR3 DNA reads TGTGCTAGTGGCATAGCGGGAGGAAGGGCAGATACGCAGTATTTT. Its protein is CASGIAGGRADTQYF. Full variable domain (outside the CDR3, taken from reference TRBV12-5 and TRBJ2-3): DARVTQTPRHKVTEMGQEVTMRCQPILGHNTVFWYRQTMMQGLELLAYFRNRAPLDDSGMPKDRFSAEMPDATLATLKIQPSEPRDSAVYFCASGIAGGRADTQYFGPGTRLTVL.

The chain joins TRBV4-3 to TRBJ2-2, with D tentatively TRBD1 (6 bases). This CDR3 region has 15 residues. The germline V gene encodes CDR1 LGHNA and CDR2 YSLEER. Trimming pared 1 base from V and 7 bases from J, leaving 13 bases between. Here the CDR3 DNA reads TGCGCCAGCAGCCAAGGGTACAGGGAAATCGGGGAGCTGTTTTTT. Its translation is CASSQGYREIGELFF.